This T cell receptor (beta chain) was profiled in a study of blood T cell repertoires in COVID-19. Study in general: Sites across the United States, Italy and Spain contributed samples from acute and convalescent COVID-19. PBMCs, B-cell-depleted T cells, or T cells provided the cDNA or gDNA that made up the material.

In the source study's methods: Researchers report that nucleated cell counts were estimated from reference gene primer amplification. Sequenced by immunoSEQ multiplex PCR; TCRdb stores in-frame clones only, minus some. That table gives V, J and clone size, and the DNA gave D and trimming. The sample contains 400,000 to 500,000 clones, around 87% of which appear only once. Material for sequencing was PBMCs or T cells enriched from blood (not recorded which). This sequence originates from a woman aged 40-49 years who had recovered from COVID-19.

The CDR3 nucleotides read TGTGCCAGCAGTGGGACACACCCCACCTCCCATCCTCCGTTTTTT. This codes for CASSGTHPTSHPPFF. The genes are TRBV2 and TRBJ1-4, with D maybe TRBD1 (5 bases). V was cut by 4 bases and J by 16 bases, with 25 bases left in between. CDR1 is SNHLY, CDR2 FYNNEI, per germline. This CDR3 has 15 amino acids. Full variable domain (outside the CDR3, taken from reference TRBV2 and TRBJ1-4): EPEVTQTPSHQVTQMGQEVILRCVPISNHLYFYWYRQILGQKVEFLVSFYNNEISEKSEIFDDQFSVERPDGSNFTLKIRSTKLEDSAMYFCASSGTHPTSHPPFFGSGTQLSVL.